Listed below are T cell receptor beta chains from one sample, sequenced in a study of blood T cells in healthy people across ages. TCRdb fed the 5' RACE reads into MiXCR, producing one record per CDR3 protein. Seen here are 1.8 million or so distinct CDR3 sequences, roughly two fifths observed once, and the top ten hold more than 20%. The material sequenced was blood. These receptors came from a human donor in good health. Each CDR3 is given with its conserved first and last residue. Fields, in order: V gene, clone size, CDR3 length, J gene, D gene, CDR3 DNA, CDR3 protein. The D gene is left open where the match is weak. Clone size is not always given. Where it is, it says once, few, many or a class for expanded clones.

V: TRBV6-2/TRBV6-3
size: many
length: 15
J: TRBJ2-4
D: NA
DNA: TGTGCCAGCAGTTATACATCGTTCGCCAAAAATATTCAGTACTTC
CDR3: CASSYTSFAKNIQYF

V: TRBV7-2
size: few
length: 16
J: TRBJ2-3
D: NA
DNA: TGTGCCAGCAGCTTAGCTGCCGACCTGAGCACAGATACGCAGTATTTT
CDR3: CASSLAADLSTDTQYF

V: TRBV14
size: NA
length: 14
J: TRBJ1-1
D: NA
DNA: TGTGCCAGCAGCCAAGATATGGGCAACTCTGAAGCTTTCTTT
CDR3: CASSQDMGNSEAFF

V: TRBV10-3
size: few
length: 12
J: TRBJ2-5
D: NA
DNA: TGTGCCATCTCTTCTAGTTCAGAGACCCAGTACTTC
CDR3: CAISSSSETQYF

V: TRBV4-1
size: NA
length: 16
J: TRBJ2-7
D: NA
DNA: TGCGCCAGCAGCCAGGGGTGGACGATGTTCTCCTACGAGCAGTACTTC
CDR3: CASSQGWTMFSYEQYF

V: TRBV12-3/TRBV12-4
size: NA
length: 14
J: TRBJ2-7
D: TRBD1
DNA: TGTGCCAGCAGTGCTACAGGGGGATACTACGAGCAGTACTTC
CDR3: CASSATGGYYEQYF

V: TRBV5-1
size: NA
length: 13
J: TRBJ2-1
D: NA
DNA: TGCGCCAGCAGCTTGACTCTACTGGGGGAGCAGTTCTTC
CDR3: CASSLTLLGEQFF

V: TRBV9
size: NA
length: 16
J: TRBJ2-3
D: NA
DNA: TGTGCCAGCAGCGCAGAGCGGCACGCTAGCACAGATACGCAGTATTTT
CDR3: CASSAERHASTDTQYF

V: TRBV6-6
size: NA
length: 15
J: TRBJ1-5
D: NA
DNA: TGTGCCAGCAGTTACCTCGATAATAGCAATCAGCCCCAGCATTTT
CDR3: CASSYLDNSNQPQHF

V: TRBV5-1
size: NA
length: 15
J: TRBJ2-7
D: NA
DNA: TGCGCCAGCAGCCTAACACGGACAGAGCCCTACGAGCAGTACTTC
CDR3: CASSLTRTEPYEQYF

V: TRBV9
size: NA
length: 15
J: TRBJ2-5
D: TRBD1
DNA: TGTGCCAGCAGCCCATACAGGGGGGAACTAGGGGAGCAGTACTTC
CDR3: CASSPYRGELGEQYF

V: TRBV20-1
size: few
length: 16
J: TRBJ2-5
D: NA
DNA: TGCAGTGCTGGGTCCCCGACCTCCCTGTACCAAGAGACCCAGTACTTC
CDR3: CSAGSPTSLYQETQYF

V: TRBV4-1
size: NA
length: 17
J: TRBJ2-3
D: TRBD2
DNA: TGCGCCAGCAGCCGAGCCCCCCGGGGGGGCTTCACAGATACGCAGTATTTT
CDR3: CASSRAPRGGFTDTQYF

V: TRBV7-9
size: NA
length: 15
J: TRBJ1-1
D: NA
DNA: TGTGCCAGCAGCACGCCGTACGGGACCAACACTGAAGCTTTCTTT
CDR3: CASSTPYGTNTEAFF

V: TRBV9
size: NA
length: 17
J: TRBJ2-6
D: NA
DNA: TGTGCCAGCAGCGTAGGGGCTTCGGGCTCTGGGGCCAACGTCCTGACTTTC
CDR3: CASSVGASGSGANVLTF

V: TRBV7-2
size: many
length: 17
J: TRBJ2-4
D: TRBD1
DNA: TGTGCCAGCAGCTTAGGGGGACAGGTGATCGTCAAAAACATTCAGTACTTC
CDR3: CASSLGGQVIVKNIQYF

V: TRBV7-2
size: NA
length: 15
J: TRBJ2-7
D: TRBD2
DNA: TGTGCCAGCAGCTCTGCTAGCGGGGGCTTTTACGAGCAGTACTTC
CDR3: CASSSASGGFYEQYF